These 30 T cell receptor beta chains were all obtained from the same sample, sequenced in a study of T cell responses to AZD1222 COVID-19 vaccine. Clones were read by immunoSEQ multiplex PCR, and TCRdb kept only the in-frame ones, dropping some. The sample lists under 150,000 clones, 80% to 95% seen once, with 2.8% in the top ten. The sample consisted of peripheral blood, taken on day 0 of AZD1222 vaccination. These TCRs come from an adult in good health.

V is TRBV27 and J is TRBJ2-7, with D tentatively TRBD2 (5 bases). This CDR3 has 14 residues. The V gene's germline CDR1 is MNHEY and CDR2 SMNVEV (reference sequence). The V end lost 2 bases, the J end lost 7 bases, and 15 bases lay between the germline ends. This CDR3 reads CASSLTGSDREQYF. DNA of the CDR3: TGTGCCAGCAGTTTAACGGGGTCCGACCGGGAGCAGTACTTC.

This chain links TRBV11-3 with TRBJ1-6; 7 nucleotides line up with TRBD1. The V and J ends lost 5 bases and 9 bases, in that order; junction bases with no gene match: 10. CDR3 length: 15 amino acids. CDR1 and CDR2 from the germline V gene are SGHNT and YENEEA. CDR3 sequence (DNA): TGTGCCAGCAGCGAGAGGGGGGGGGACAGTTCACCCCTCCACTTT. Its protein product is CASSERGGDSSPLHF.

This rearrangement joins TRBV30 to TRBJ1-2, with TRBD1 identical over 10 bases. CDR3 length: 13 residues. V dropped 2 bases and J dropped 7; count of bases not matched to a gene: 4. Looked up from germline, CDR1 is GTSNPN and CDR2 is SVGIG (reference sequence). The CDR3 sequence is CAWSLGTGAGYTF. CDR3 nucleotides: TGTGCCTGGAGTCTTGGGACAGGGGCTGGCTACACCTTC.

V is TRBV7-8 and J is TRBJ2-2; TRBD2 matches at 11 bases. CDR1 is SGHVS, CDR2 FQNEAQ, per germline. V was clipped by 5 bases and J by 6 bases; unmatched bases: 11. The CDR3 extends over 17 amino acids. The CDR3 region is CASSTSSSGRTAGELFF. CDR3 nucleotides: TGTGCCAGCAGCACCTCCTCTAGCGGGAGGACCGCCGGGGAGCTGTTTTTT.

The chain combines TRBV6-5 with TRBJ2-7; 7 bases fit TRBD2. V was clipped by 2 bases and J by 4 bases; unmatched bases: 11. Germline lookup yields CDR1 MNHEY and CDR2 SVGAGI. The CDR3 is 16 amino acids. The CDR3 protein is CASSYPLRTGGYEQYF. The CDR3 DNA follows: TGTGCCAGCAGTTACCCTTTGAGGACCGGGGGGTACGAGCAGTACTTC.

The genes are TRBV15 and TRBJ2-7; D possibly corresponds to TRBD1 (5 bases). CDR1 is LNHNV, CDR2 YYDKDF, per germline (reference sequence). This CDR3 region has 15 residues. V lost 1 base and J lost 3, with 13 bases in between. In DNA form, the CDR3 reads TGTGCCACCAGCAGAGGACAGACACAAATCTACGAGCAGTACTTC. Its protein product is CATSRGQTQIYEQYF.

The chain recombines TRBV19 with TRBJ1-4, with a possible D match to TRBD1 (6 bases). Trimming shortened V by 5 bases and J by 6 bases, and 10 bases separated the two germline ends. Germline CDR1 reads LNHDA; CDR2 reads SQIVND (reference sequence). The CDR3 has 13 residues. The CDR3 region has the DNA TGTGCCAGTAGTCTAACAGGGTATGAAAAACTGTTTTTT. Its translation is CASSLTGYEKLFF.

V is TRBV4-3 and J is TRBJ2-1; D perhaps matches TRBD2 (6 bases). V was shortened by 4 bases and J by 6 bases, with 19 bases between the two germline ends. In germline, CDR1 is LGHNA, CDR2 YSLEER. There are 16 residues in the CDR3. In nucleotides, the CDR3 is TGCGCCAGCAGCCCCCAGCCCCCTGGGGGAGGCAATGAGCAGTTCTTC. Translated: CASSPQPPGGGNEQFF.

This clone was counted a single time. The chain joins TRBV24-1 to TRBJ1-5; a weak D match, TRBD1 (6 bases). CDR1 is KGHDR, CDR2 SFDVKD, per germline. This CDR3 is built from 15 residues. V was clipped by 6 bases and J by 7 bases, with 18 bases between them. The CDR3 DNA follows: TGTGCCACCAGTCCCAGGGGTCCCTGGGGACAGCCCCAGCATTTT. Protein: CATSPRGPWGQPQHF.

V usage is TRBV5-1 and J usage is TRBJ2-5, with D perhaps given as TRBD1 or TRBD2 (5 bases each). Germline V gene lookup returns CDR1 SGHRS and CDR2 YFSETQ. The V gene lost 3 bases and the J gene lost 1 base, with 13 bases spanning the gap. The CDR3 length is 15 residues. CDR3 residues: CASSSGATLQETQYF. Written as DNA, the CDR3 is TGCGCCAGCAGCTCCGGGGCAACGCTCCAAGAGACCCAGTACTTC.

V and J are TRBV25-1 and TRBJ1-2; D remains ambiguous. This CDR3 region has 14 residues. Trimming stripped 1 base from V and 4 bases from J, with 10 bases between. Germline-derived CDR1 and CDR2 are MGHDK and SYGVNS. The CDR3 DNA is TGTGCCAGCAGTGAATTGGTAACAGCCTATGGCTACACCTTC. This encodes CASSELVTAYGYTF.

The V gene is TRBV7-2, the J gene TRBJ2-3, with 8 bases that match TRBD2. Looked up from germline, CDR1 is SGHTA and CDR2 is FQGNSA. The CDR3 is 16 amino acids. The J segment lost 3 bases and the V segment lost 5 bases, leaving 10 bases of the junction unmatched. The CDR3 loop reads CASSIGVAGLTDTQYF. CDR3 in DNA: TGTGCCAGCAGCATCGGGGTAGCGGGGTTAACAGATACGCAGTATTTT.

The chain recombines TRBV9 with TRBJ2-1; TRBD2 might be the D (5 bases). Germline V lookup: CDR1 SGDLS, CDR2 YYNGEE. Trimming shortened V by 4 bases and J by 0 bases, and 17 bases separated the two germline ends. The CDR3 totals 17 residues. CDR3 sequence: CASSPPERESSYNEQFF. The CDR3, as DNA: TGTGCCAGCAGCCCCCCCGAGAGGGAGAGCTCCTACAATGAGCAGTTCTTC.

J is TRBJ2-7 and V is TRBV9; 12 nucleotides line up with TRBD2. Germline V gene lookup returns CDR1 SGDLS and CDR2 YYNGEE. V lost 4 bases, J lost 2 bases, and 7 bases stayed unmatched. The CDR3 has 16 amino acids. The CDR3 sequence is CASSITSGGPTYEQYF. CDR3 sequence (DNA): TGTGCCAGCAGCATAACTAGCGGGGGGCCGACCTACGAGCAGTACTTC.

This CDR3 is CASSLYYVGADSPLHF. Here the CDR3 DNA reads TGCGCCAGCAGCTTGTATTATGTGGGGGCGGATTCACCCCTCCACTTT. The J gene is TRBJ1-6, the V gene TRBV5-1, with D maybe TRBD1 (6 bases). The germline V and J ends were trimmed by 1 base and 8 bases, with 16 bases remaining between them. The CDR3 contains 16 residues. Germline CDR1 reads SGHRS; CDR2 reads YFSETQ.

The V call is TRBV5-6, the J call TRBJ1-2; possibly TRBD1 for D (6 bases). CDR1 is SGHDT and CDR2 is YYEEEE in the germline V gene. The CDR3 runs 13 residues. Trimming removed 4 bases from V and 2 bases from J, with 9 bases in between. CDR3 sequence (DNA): TGTGCCAGCAGCCCCACAGGGAACTATGGCTACACCTTC. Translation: CASSPTGNYGYTF.

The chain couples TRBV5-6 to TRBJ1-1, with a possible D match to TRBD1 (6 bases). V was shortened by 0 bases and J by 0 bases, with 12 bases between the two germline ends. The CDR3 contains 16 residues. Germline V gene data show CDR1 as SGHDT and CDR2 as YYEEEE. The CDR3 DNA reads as TGTGCCAGCAGCTTGGCTTTCGGACAGCTGAACACTGAAGCTTTCTTT. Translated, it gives CASSLAFGQLNTEAFF. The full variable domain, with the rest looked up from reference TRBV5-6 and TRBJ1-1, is DAGVTQSPTHLIKTRGQQVTLRCSPKSGHDTVSWYQQALGQGPQFIFQYYEEEERQRGNFPDRFSGHQFPNYSSELNVNALLLGDSALYLCASSLAFGQLNTEAFFGQGTRLTVV.

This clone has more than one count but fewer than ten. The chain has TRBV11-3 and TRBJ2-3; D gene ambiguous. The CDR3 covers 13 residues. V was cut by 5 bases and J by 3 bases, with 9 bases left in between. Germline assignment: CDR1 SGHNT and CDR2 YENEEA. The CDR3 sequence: CASSLELTDTQYF. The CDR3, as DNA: TGTGCCAGCAGCCTCGAACTTACAGATACGCAGTATTTT.

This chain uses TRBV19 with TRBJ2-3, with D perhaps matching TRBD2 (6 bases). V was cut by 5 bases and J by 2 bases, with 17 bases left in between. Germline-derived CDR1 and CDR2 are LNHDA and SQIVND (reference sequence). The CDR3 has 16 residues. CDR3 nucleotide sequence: TGTGCCAGTAGTGGTACAAGGACTACCCTCACAGATACGCAGTATTTT. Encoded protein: CASSGTRTTLTDTQYF.

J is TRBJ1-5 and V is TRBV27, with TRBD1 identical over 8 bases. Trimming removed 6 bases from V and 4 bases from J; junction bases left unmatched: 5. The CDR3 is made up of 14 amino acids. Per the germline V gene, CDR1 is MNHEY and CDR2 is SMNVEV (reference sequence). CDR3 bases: TGTGCCAGCAGACGGACAGGGTTTAATCAGCCCCAGCATTTT. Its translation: CASRRTGFNQPQHF.

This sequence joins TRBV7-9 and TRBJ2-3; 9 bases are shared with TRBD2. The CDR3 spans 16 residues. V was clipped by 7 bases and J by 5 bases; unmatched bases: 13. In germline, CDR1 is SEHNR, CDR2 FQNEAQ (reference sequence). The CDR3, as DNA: TGTGCCAGCAATCCCAACCCGGGACTAGCACAAGATACGCAGTATTTT. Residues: CASNPNPGLAQDTQYF.

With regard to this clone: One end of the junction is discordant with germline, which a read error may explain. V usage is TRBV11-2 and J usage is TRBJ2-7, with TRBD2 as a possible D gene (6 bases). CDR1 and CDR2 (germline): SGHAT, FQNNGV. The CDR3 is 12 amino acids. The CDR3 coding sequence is TGTGCCAGCAGCTTAACCCCCGGGGGTTTCCACTTC. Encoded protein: CASSLTPGGFHF.

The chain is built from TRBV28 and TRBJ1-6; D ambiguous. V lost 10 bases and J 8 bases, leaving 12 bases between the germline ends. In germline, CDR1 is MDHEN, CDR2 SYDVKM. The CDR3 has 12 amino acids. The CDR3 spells CATLDLDSPLHF. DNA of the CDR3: TGTGCCACTCTAGACTTGGATTCACCCCTCCACTTT. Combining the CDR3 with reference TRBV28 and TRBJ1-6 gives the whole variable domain DVKVTQSSRYLVKRTGEKVFLECVQDMDHENMFWYRQDPGLGLRLIYFSYDVKMKEKGDIPEGYSVSREKKERFSLILESASTNQTSMYLCATLDLDSPLHFGNGTRLTVT.

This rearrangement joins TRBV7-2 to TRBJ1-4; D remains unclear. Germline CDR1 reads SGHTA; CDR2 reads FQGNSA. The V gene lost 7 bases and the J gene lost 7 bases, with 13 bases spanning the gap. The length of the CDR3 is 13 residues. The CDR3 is CASTDDLGEKLFF. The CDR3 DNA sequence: TGTGCCAGCACCGACGATCTGGGTGAAAAACTGTTTTTT.

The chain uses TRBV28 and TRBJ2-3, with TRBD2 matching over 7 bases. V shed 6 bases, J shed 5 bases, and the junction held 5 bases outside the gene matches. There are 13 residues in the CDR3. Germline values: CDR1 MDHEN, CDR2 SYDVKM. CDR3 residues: CASSLAGGDTQYF. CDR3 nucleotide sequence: TGTGCCAGCAGCTTAGCGGGTGGAGATACGCAGTATTTT.

The CDR3 DNA follows: TGTGCCAGCGGGACAATTAAAGGAGAGACCCAGTACTTC. It is translated as CASGTIKGETQYF. The V call is TRBV9, the J call TRBJ2-5; possible D gene TRBD1, 6 bases. The length of the CDR3 is 13 residues. V shed 7 bases and J shed 4 bases, with 14 bases lying between them. CDR1 is SGDLS, CDR2 YYNGEE, per germline.

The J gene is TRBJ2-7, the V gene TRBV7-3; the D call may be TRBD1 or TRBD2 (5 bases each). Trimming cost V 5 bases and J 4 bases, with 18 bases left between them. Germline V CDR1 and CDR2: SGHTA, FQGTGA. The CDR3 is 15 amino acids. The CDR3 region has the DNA TGTGCCAGCAGCGTGGGACCATTACCATTATACGAGCAGTACTTC. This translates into CASSVGPLPLYEQYF.

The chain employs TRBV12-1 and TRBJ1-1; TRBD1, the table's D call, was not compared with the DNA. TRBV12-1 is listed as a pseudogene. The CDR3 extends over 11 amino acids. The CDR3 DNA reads TGTGCCAGGGGTCCCCCCAGGGCAGCTTTCTTT. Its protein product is CARGPPRAAFF.

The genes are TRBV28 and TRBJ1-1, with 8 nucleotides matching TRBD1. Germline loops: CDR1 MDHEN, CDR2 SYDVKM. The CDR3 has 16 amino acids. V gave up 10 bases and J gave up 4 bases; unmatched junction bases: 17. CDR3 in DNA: TGTGCCACCACAACCACTACCAGGGGGCAACGCACTGAAGCTTTCTTT. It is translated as CATTTTTRGQRTEAFF.

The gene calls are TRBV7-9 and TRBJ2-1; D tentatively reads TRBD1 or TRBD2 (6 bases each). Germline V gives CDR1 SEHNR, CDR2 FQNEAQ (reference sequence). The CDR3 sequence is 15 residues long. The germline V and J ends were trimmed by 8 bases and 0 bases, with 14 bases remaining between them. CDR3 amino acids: CASGKGGGSYNEQFF. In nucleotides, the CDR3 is TGTGCCAGCGGCAAGGGGGGCGGCTCCTACAATGAGCAGTTCTTC.